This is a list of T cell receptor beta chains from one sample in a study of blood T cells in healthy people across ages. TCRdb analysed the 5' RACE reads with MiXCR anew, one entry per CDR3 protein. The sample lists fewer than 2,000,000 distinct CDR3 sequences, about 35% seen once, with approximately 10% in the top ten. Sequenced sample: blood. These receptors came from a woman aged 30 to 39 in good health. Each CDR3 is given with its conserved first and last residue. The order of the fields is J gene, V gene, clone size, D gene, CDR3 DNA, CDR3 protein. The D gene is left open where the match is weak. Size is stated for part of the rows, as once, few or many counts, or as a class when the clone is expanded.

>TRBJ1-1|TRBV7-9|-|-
TGTGCCAGCAGCTCAACGCCCCTTTACACTGAAGCTTTCTTT
CASSSTPLYTEAFF
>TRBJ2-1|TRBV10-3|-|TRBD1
TGTGCCATCAGTTCACAGGGGGCGGGAGAGCAGTTCTTC
CAISSQGAGEQFF
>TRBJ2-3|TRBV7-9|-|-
TGTGCCGGCAGTCCGACGTGGCGGGTCACAGATACGCAGTATTTT
CAGSPTWRVTDTQYF
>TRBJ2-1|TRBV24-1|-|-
TGTGCCACCAGTGATTACTCAGAGCTATCCTTGGGCCATGAGCAGTTCTTC
CATSDYSELSLGHEQFF
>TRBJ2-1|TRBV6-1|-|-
TGTGCCAGCAGTGAACGTACCGGGACACCCTACAATGAGCAGTTCTTC
CASSERTGTPYNEQFF
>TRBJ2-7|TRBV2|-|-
TGTGCCAGCAGTGAAGCGGACAGCTACGAGCAGTACTTC
CASSEADSYEQYF
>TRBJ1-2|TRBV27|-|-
TGTGCCAGCAGTTTATGGCAGGGCTATGGCTACACCTTC
CASSLWQGYGYTF
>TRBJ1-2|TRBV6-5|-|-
TGTGCCAGCAGGCCGCAGGGTAGGGAATACTATGGCTACACCTTC
CASRPQGREYYGYTF
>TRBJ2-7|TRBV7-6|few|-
TGTGCCAGCAGCTTTTGGCGGGAACCATTTGGGCGCTACGAGCAGTACTTC
CASSFWREPFGRYEQYF
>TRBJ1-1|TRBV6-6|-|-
TGTGCCAGCAGTTACTCGAGTAGGGGGGGGAACACTGAAGCTTTCTTT
CASSYSSRGGNTEAFF
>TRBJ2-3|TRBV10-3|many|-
TGTGCCATCAGTGAGAACGTTGGGCTAGCAGGCACAGATACGCAGTATTTT
CAISENVGLAGTDTQYF
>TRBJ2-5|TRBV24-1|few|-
TGTGCCACCAGTGATCCGGGACGGCCCCAAGAGACCCAGTACTTC
CATSDPGRPQETQYF
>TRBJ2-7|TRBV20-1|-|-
TGCAGTGCTAGAGATAGTGGAGGGAGAGGGAACGAGCAGTACTTC
CSARDSGGRGNEQYF
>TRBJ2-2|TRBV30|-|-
TGTGCCTGGAATCCAGGCCAGGGATTCGGCGGGGAGCTGTTTTTT
CAWNPGQGFGGELFF
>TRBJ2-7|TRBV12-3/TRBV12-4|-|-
TGTGCCAGCAGTTTGGGGGGAAGCGCATCCGAGCAGTACTTC
CASSLGGSASEQYF
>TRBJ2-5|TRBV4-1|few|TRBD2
TGCGCCAGCAGCCAAGATACGAATAGCGGGGGGGCCTTGGAGACCCAGTACTTC
CASSQDTNSGGALETQYF
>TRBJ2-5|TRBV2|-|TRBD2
TGTGCCAGCAGTCACGTACTAGCGGGGGGCAGGGAGACCCAGTACTTC
CASSHVLAGGRETQYF
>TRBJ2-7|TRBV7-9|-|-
TGTGCCAGCAGCTTAGTTGACGAATTAGTCTACGAGCAGTACTTC
CASSLVDELVYEQYF
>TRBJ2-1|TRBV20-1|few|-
TGCAGTGCCGTACTGACCTACAATGAGCAGTTCTTC
CSAVLTYNEQFF
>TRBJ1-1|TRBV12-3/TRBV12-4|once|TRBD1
TGTGCCAGCAGTTGGATGATAGGGGGCCCCGCTCCAGCTTTCTTT
CASSWMIGGPAPAFF
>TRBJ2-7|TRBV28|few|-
TGTGCCAGCAGTTTGCACCTCTCCTACGAGCAGTACTTC
CASSLHLSYEQYF
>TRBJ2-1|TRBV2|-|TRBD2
TGTGCCTCCCTAGGTTGGCTAGCGGGGGGTACCTCCTACAATGAGCAGTTCTTC
CASLGWLAGGTSYNEQFF
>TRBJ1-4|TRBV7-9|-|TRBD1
TGTGCCAGCAGCTTAAAGGACAGGGGGCGAGGAACTAATGAAAAACTGTTTTTT
CASSLKDRGRGTNEKLFF
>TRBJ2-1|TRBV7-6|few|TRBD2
TGTGCCAGCAGCAAGGGACTAGCGGGAAACAATGAGCAGTTCTTC
CASSKGLAGNNEQFF
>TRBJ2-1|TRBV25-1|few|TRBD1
TGTGCCAGCAGAAAACAAGACAGGGGGTTAAATGAGCAGTTCTTC
CASRKQDRGLNEQFF
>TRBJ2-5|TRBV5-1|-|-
TGCGCCAGCAGCCGGGCCGTAGGGGGAACGGAGACCCAGTACTTC
CASSRAVGGTETQYF
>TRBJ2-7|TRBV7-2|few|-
TGTGCCAGCAGCTTAATCCGGCCCTACGAGCAGTACTTC
CASSLIRPYEQYF
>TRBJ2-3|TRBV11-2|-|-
TGTGCCAGCAGCTTCCGGGACGGGATAATCGATACGCAGTATTTT
CASSFRDGIIDTQYF
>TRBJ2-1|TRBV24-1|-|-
TGTGCCACCGGGGAAGAGGGTAACAATGAGCAGTTCTTC
CATGEEGNNEQFF
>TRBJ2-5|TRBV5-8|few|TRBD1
TGTGCCAGCTCAAACAGGGGGATTACCGAGACCCAGTACTTC
CASSNRGITETQYF
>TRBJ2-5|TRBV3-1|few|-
TGTGCCAGCAGCCAAGGATCCAAAACTATGGGGCAAGAGACCCAGTACTTC
CASSQGSKTMGQETQYF
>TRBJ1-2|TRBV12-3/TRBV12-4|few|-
TGTGCCAGCAGTTTGGGACCGGGCACCCCCTACACCTTC
CASSLGPGTPYTF
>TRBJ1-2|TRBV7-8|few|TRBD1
TGTGCCAGCAGCTCTTCGGCAGGGGGCTTCTATGGCTACACCTTC
CASSSSAGGFYGYTF
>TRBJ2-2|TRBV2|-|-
TGTGCCAGCAGTGAATGGGTGAACACCGGGGAGCTGTTTTTT
CASSEWVNTGELFF
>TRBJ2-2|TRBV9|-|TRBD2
TGTGCCAGCAGCGTAGGGGGACTAGTTAACACCGGGGAGCTGTTTTTT
CASSVGGLVNTGELFF
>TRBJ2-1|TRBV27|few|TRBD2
TGTGCCAGCAGTCCTGGGGTAGCGGGAGGGAGCGAGCAGTTCTTC
CASSPGVAGGSEQFF
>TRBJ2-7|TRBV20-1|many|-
TGCAGTGCTAGCGGAGTCAGAAGAGAGCAGTACTTC
CSASGVRREQYF
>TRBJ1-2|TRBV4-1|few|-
TGCGCCAGCAGCCAAGAGCCAGGAAACTATGGCTACACCTTC
CASSQEPGNYGYTF
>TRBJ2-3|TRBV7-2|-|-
TGTGCCAGCAGCTTGAGTTGGGCAGATACGCAGTATTTT
CASSLSWADTQYF
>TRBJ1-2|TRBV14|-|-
TGTGCCAGCAGCCAAGACCTGGCGGGGGGCGATGGCTACACCTTC
CASSQDLAGGDGYTF
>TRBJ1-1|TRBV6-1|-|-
TGTGCCAGCAGGAACAGGGACACTGAAGCTTTCTTT
CASRNRDTEAFF
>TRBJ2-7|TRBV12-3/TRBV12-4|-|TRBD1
TGTGCCAGCAAGGGACAGGATAGCGAGCAGTACTTC
CASKGQDSEQYF
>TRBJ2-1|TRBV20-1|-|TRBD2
TGCAGTGCTAGATTACTAGCGGGACTTGAGCAGTTCTTC
CSARLLAGLEQFF
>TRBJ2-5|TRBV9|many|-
TGTGCCAGCAGCGTTCAACAGGGAAACCAAGAGACCCAGTACTTC
CASSVQQGNQETQYF
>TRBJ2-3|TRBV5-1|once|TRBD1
TGCGCCAGCAGCGGGGTGGACAGGCGGACAGATGCGCAGTATTTT
CASSGVDRRTDAQYF
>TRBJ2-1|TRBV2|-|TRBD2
TGTGCCAGCAGTGAAACAAGACTAGCGGACAATGAGCAGTTCTTC
CASSETRLADNEQFF
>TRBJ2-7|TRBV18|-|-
TGTGCCAGCTCACCACGTCAAGAAGGGGTCTACGAGCAGTACTTC
CASSPRQEGVYEQYF
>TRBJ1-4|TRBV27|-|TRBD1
TGTGCCAGCAGTCCAAAGCCCGTGCACAGGGGGGGGACCTCATATGCAACTAATGAAAAACTGTTTTTT
CASSPKPVHRGGTSYATNEKLFF
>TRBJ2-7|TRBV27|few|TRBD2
TGTGCCAGCAGTTTAAATGGACTAGCGGGAGGCGAGCAGTACTTC
CASSLNGLAGGEQYF
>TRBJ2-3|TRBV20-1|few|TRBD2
TGCAGTGCTCCAGGACTAGCGGGAGCCGCAGATACGCAGTATTTT
CSAPGLAGAADTQYF
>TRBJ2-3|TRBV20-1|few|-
TGCAGTGCTCCAACCCCGGGTCGTATGACAGATACGCAGTATTTT
CSAPTPGRMTDTQYF
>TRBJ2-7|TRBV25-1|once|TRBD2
TGTGCCAGCAGCATAGCGGGGGGGAGGGGCGAGCAGTACTTC
CASSIAGGRGEQYF
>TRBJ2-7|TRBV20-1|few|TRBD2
TGCAGTGCTAGTGGGGGGGTTAACTCCTACGAGCAGTACTTC
CSASGGVNSYEQYF
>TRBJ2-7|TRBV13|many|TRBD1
TGTGCCAGCAGCCCGCCGGACAGGAACTACGAGCAGTACTTC
CASSPPDRNYEQYF
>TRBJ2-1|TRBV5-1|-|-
TGCGCCAGCAGCACAGGGACGGGGGGCAGTGAGCAGTTCTTC
CASSTGTGGSEQFF